The 17 T cell receptor beta chains presented below share a single source sample, sequenced in a study of T cell changes during pregnancy in multiple sclerosis. TCRdb keeps only in-frame clones here, not all; method: immunoSEQ multiplex PCR. The sample consists of about 73,000 clones, around 90% of them appearing once. The input for sequencing was peripheral blood, taken after pregnancy. The origin of the receptors is a female donor in good health, enrolled as a control in a pregnancy study.

The chain employs TRBV5-6 and TRBJ1-1; D remains ambiguous. Germline V gene sequence: CDR1 SGHDT, CDR2 YYEEEE. There are 14 residues in the CDR3. The V end was cut by 4 bases, the J end by 1 base, with 11 bases between. CDR3 sequence reads: CASSLGGPNTEAFF. The CDR3 DNA follows: TGTGCCAGCAGCCTTGGAGGTCCGAACACTGAAGCTTTCTTT. Full variable domain (rest looked up from reference TRBV5-6 and TRBJ1-1): DAGVTQSPTHLIKTRGQQVTLRCSPKSGHDTVSWYQQALGQGPQFIFQYYEEEERQRGNFPDRFSGHQFPNYSSELNVNALLLGDSALYLCASSLGGPNTEAFFGQGTRLTVV.

The chain carries TRBV19 and TRBJ2-7; 10 nucleotides line up with TRBD2. CDR1 is LNHDA and CDR2 is SQIVND in the germline V gene (reference sequence). V lost 0 bases and J lost 0; bases outside the gene matches: 2. CDR3 size: 16 residues. In DNA, the CDR3 is TGTGCCAGTAGTATAGACCCTAGCGGGAGCTCCTACGAGCAGTACTTC. Encoded protein: CASSIDPSGSSYEQYF.

V and J are TRBV4-3 and TRBJ1-2; 7 bases are shared with TRBD1. The CDR3 length is 16 residues. The V gene end was trimmed by 4 bases and the J gene end by 2 bases; junction bases not matched to a gene: 10. CDR1 is LGHNA and CDR2 is YSLEER in the germline V gene. CDR3 nucleotide sequence: TGCGCCAGCAGCCCACAGGTGACAGGGATAAACTATGGCTACACCTTC. Translation gives CASSPQVTGINYGYTF.

This chain links TRBV29-1 with TRBJ1-1; D remains ambiguous. Trimming took off 7 bases at V and 0 bases at J, with 15 bases between the two ends. This CDR3 spans 14 amino acids. In germline, CDR1 is SQVTM, CDR2 ANQGSEA. The chain's CDR3 is CSGGGGDMNTEAFF. The CDR3 DNA follows: TGCAGCGGGGGAGGCGGGGATATGAACACTGAAGCTTTCTTT.

The genes are TRBV7-9 and TRBJ1-6; a weak D match, TRBD1 (6 bases). CDR3 length equals 16 residues. The V gene lost 1 base and the J gene lost 7 bases, with 14 bases spanning the gap. CDR1 and CDR2 from the germline V gene are SEHNR and FQNEAQ (reference sequence). The CDR3 region has the DNA TGTGCCAGCAGCTTAGGGCACGGGCAGGGGAATTCACCCCTCCACTTT. Translated, it gives CASSLGHGQGNSPLHF.

V and J are TRBV29-1 and TRBJ2-3; 9 positions agree with TRBD1. Germline V gives CDR1 SQVTM, CDR2 ANQGSEA. The length of the CDR3 is 14 residues. V lost 7 bases, J lost 0 bases, and 5 bases stayed unmatched. The CDR3, as DNA: TGCAGCGGACTTGGGACAGGGAGCACAGATACGCAGTATTTT. Amino acid sequence: CSGLGTGSTDTQYF.

The chain carries TRBV30 and TRBJ2-7, with TRBD1 identical over 7 bases. The CDR3 extends over 14 amino acids. Germline V CDR1 and CDR2: GTSNPN, SVGIG (reference sequence). With 5 bases clipped from V and 5 bases from J, the junction kept 12 bases outside the gene matches. The CDR3 loop is CAWLPLGGIHEQYF. The CDR3 DNA sequence: TGTGCCTGGCTCCCCCTAGGGGGCATCCACGAGCAGTACTTC.

V and J are TRBV4-1 and TRBJ2-3, with a possible D match to TRBD2 (6 bases). CDR1 and CDR2 from the germline V gene are MGHRA and YSYEKL. There are 14 residues in the CDR3. Between the trimmed V and J ends, which lost 4 bases and 0 bases, there was a span of 8 bases. The CDR3 loop reads CASSPGTSTDTQYF. The CDR3 DNA reads TGCGCCAGCAGCCCCGGGACTAGCACAGATACGCAGTATTTT.

V and J are TRBV30 and TRBJ2-3; a weak D match, TRBD2 (5 bases). The CDR3 is made up of 13 amino acids. Trimming removed 0 bases at V and 6 bases at J, with 10 bases between. The germline gives CDR1 GTSNPN, CDR2 SVGIG (reference sequence). The CDR3 region has the DNA TGTGCCTGGAGTGTACGGCCGGGGGATACGCAGTATTTT. It is translated as CAWSVRPGDTQYF.

This chain uses TRBV18 with TRBJ2-7; 8 nucleotides align to TRBD2. Germline CDR1 KGHSH, CDR2 LQKENI. This CDR3 spans 17 amino acids. With V trimmed by 0 bases and J by 7 bases, 14 bases remained unmatched. The CDR3 DNA is TGTGCCAGCTCACCACCGCAAACCGGCGGGGGGCGGGGGGAGCAGTACTTC. Encoded protein: CASSPPQTGGGRGEQYF.

This chain joins TRBV9 and TRBJ2-1, with TRBD2 matching over 7 bases. Germline CDR1 reads SGDLS; CDR2 reads YYNGEE. CDR3 length: 13 amino acids. V lost 7 bases, J lost 0 bases, and 1 base stayed unmatched. CDR3 amino acids: CASSGGSYNEQFF. In DNA, the CDR3 is TGTGCCAGCTCGGGGGGCTCCTACAATGAGCAGTTCTTC.

The gene calls are TRBV4-3 and TRBJ2-1, with D maybe TRBD2 (6 bases). Germline CDR1 and CDR2: LGHNA and YSLEER. The CDR3 is made up of 13 amino acids. Deletions cut 4 bases from V and 6 bases from J, with 10 bases between. This CDR3 is CASSLWRGNEQFF. The CDR3 nucleotides read TGCGCCAGCAGCCTGTGGAGGGGCAATGAGCAGTTCTTC.

The sample holds many counts of this clone. The gene calls are TRBV6-6 and TRBJ1-5; possible D gene TRBD1, 6 bases. The CDR3 has 14 amino acids. CDR1 is MNHNY and CDR2 is SVGAGI in the germline V gene (reference sequence). V lost 8 bases and J 0 bases, leaving 11 bases between the germline ends. The CDR3 here is CASFGQYSNQPQHF. The DNA of the CDR3 is TGTGCCAGCTTCGGACAGTATAGCAATCAGCCCCAGCATTTT.

CDR3 sequence reads: CASSLFEVGTGGNEQFF. CDR3 nucleotides: TGCGCCAGCAGCTTGTTTGAAGTTGGGACAGGGGGTAATGAGCAGTTCTTC. The rearrangement joins TRBV5-1 to TRBJ2-1, with TRBD1 identical over 11 bases. CDR1 SGHRS and CDR2 YFSETQ come from the germline V gene. V trimming: 1 base; J trimming: 7 bases; junction bases outside the gene matches: 10. The CDR3 runs 17 residues. Using reference TRBV5-1 and TRBJ2-1 for the parts outside the CDR3, the full variable domain is KAGVTQTPRYLIKTRGQQVTLSCSPISGHRSVSWYQQTPGQGLQFLFEYFSETQRNKGNFPGRFSGRQFSNSRSEMNVSTLELGDSALYLCASSLFEVGTGGNEQFFGPGTRLTVL.

The chain has TRBV7-9 and TRBJ1-1, with 10 positions matching TRBD1. The germline CDR1 and CDR2 sequences are SEHNR and FQNEAQ (reference sequence). V gave up 4 bases and J gave up 1 base; unmatched junction bases: 3. The CDR3 is 15 amino acids. The CDR3 region is CASSWGQGRNTEAFF. CDR3 sequence (DNA): TGTGCCAGCAGCTGGGGACAGGGGCGGAACACTGAAGCTTTCTTT.

The chain is built from TRBV10-3 and TRBJ2-7; the D gene is possibly TRBD2 (6 bases). CDR3 length: 15 residues. V was pared by 7 bases and J by 0 bases, with 16 bases between. Germline CDR1 is ENHRY and CDR2 is SYGVKD. DNA of the CDR3: TGTGCCATCAACTCCGGGACTCTAAACTCCTACGAGCAGTACTTC. Translating gives CAINSGTLNSYEQYF.

The chain is built from TRBV19 and TRBJ2-7; D may be TRBD1 (5 bases). With 4 bases removed from V and 4 bases from J, the gap between germline ends came to 11 bases. This CDR3 is 13 amino acids long. Germline values: CDR1 LNHDA, CDR2 SQIVND (reference sequence). The CDR3 bases are TGTGCCAGTAGTACAGGGCCCTGGTACGAGCAGTACTTC. Translating gives CASSTGPWYEQYF.